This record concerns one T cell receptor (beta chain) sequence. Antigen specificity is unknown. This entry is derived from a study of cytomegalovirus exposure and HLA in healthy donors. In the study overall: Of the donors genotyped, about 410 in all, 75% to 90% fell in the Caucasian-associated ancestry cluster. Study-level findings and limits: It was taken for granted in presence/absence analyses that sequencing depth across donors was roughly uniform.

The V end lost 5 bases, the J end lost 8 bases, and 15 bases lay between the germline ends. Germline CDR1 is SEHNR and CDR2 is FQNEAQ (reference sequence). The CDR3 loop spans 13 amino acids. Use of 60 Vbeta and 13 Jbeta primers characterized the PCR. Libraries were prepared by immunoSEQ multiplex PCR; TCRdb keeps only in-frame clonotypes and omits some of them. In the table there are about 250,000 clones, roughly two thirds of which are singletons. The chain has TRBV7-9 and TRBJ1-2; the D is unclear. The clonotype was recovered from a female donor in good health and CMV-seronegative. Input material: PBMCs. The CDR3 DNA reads TGTGCCAGCAGCACCCGGACTTCTATGGGCTACACCTTC. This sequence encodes CASSTRTSMGYTF.